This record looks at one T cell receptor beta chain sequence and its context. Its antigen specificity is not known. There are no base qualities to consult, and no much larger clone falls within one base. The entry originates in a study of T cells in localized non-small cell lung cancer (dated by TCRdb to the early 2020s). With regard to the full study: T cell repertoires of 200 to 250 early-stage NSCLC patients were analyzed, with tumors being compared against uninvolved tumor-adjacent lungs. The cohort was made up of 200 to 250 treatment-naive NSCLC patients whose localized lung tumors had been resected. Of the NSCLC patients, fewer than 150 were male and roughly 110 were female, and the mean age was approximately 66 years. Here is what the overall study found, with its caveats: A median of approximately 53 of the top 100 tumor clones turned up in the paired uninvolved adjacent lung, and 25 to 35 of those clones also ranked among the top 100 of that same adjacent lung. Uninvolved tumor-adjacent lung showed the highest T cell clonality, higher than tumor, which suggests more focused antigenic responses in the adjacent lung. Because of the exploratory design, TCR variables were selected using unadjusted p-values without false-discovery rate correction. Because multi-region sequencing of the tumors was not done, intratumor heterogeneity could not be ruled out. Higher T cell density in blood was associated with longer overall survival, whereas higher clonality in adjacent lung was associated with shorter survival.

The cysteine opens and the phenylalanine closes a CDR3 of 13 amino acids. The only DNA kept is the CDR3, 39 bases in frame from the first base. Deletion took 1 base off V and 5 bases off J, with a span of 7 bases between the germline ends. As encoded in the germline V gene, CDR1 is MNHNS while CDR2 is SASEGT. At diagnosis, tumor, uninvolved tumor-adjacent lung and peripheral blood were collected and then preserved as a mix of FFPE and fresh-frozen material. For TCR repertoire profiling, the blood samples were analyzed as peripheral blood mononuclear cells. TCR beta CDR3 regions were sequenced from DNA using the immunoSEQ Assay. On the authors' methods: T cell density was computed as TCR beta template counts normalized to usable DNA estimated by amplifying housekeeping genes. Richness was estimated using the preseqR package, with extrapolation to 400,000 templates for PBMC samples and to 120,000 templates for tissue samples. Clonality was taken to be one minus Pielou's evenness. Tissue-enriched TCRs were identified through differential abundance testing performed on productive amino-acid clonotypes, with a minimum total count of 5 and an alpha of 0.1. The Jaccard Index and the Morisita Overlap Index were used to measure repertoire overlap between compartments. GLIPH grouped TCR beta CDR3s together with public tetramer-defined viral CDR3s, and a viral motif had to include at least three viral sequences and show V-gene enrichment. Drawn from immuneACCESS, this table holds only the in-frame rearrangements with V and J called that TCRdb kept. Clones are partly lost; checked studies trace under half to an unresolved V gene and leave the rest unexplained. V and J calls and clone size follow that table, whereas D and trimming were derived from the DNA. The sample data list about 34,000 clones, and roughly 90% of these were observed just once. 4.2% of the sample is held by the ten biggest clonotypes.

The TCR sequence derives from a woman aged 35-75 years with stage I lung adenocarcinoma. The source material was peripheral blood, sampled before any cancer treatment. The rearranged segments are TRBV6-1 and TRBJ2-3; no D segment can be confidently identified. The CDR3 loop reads CASSEVQRDTQYF. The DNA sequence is TGTGCCAGCAGTGAAGTCCAAAGAGATACGCAGTATTTT.